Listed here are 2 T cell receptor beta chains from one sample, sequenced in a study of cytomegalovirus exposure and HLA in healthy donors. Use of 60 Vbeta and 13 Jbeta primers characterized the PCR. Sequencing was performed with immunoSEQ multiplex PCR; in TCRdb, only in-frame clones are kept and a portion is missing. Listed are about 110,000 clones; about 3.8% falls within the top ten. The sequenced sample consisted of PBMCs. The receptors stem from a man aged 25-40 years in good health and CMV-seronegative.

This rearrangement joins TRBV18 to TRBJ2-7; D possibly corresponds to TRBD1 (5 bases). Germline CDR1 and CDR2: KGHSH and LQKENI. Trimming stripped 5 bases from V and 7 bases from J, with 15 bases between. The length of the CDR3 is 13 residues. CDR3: CASSVTGVPEQYF. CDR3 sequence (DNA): TGTGCCAGCTCAGTAACAGGCGTGCCGGAGCAGTACTTC. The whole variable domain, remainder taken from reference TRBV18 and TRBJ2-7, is NAGVMQNPRHLVRRRGQEARLRCSPMKGHSHVYWYRQLPEEGLKFMVYLQKENIIDESGMPKERFSAEFPKEGPSILRIQQVVRGDSAAYFCASSVTGVPEQYFGPGTRLTVT.

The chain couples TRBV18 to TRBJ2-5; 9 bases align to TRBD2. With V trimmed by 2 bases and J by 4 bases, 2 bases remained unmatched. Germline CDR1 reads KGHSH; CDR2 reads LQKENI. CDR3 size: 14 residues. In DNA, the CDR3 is TGTGCCAGCTCACCAGGGACTAGCCCAGAGACCCAGTACTTC. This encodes CASSPGTSPETQYF.